These T cell receptor beta chains were read from a single sample in a study of blood T cell repertoires in COVID-19. Method: immunoSEQ multiplex PCR; TCRdb's copy keeps in-frame clones and lacks some. The table lists 130,000 to 150,000 clones, approximately 91% of them singletons. The specimen sequenced was peripheral blood. These receptors all stem from a man between 70 and 80 years old with acute or convalescent COVID-19. Each CDR3 is given with its conserved first and last residue. A D gene is named only where the DNA matches it firmly. Only some rows state a clone size, as once, few, many or a class for expanded clones.

>.|14|TRBJ1-6|TRBV19|.
CASRTQGYNSPLHF
TGTGCCAGTAGAACACAGGGCTATAATTCACCCCTCCACTTT
>TRBD1|14|TRBJ1-1|TRBV10-2|.
CASSGQGMNTEAFF
TGCGCCAGCAGCGGACAGGGAATGAACACTGAAGCTTTCTTT
>TRBD2|16|TRBJ2-5|TRBV15|.
CATSSLAGGPSETQYF
TGTGCCACCAGCAGTTTAGCGGGAGGGCCGTCAGAGACCCAGTACTTC
>TRBD2|16|TRBJ2-7|TRBV3-1/TRBV3-2|.
CASSQQGRRGGYEQYF
TGTGCCAGCAGCCAACAGGGACGCCGGGGGGGATACGAGCAGTACTTC
>.|15|TRBJ1-2|TRBV12-1|.
CASNPGQGEVYGYTF
TGTGCCAGCAATCCGGGACAGGGGGAAGTCTATGGCTACACCTTC
>.|15|TRBJ2-1|TRBV6-5|.
CASSYSRRSDNEQFF
TGTGCCAGCAGTTACTCGAGGCGGAGCGACAATGAGCAGTTCTTC
>.|18|TRBJ1-1|TRBV28|.
CASSLRGRVREMNTEAFF
TGTGCCAGCAGTTTAAGAGGTCGGGTCCGCGAAATGAACACTGAAGCTTTCTTT
>.|14|TRBJ2-7|TRBV5-6|.
CASSLAGSSYEQYF
TGTGCCAGCAGCCTAGCCGGGTCCTCCTACGAGCAGTACTTC
>.|12|TRBJ1-2|TRBV19|.
CAGTRGDYGYTF
TGTGCCGGTACCAGGGGTGACTATGGCTACACCTTC
>TRBD1|15|TRBJ2-2|TRBV6-6|.
CASALTGTNTGELFF
TGTGCCAGCGCCCTGACAGGGACGAACACCGGGGAGCTGTTTTTT
>.|9|TRBJ2-7|TRBV24-1|.
CATTIEQYF
TGTGCCACCACCATCGAGCAGTACTTC
>TRBD1|15|TRBJ2-7|TRBV5-1|.
CASSLDGTAAYEQYF
TGCGCCAGCAGCTTGGATGGGACAGCGGCCTACGAGCAGTACTTC
>TRBD2|16|TRBJ2-7|TRBV10-1|.
CASVALAGFGPDEQYF
TGCGCCAGCGTGGCCCTAGCGGGATTCGGTCCCGACGAGCAGTACTTC
>.|15|TRBJ1-5|TRBV24-1|once
CATSDSKDSHQPQHF
TGTGCCACCAGTGATTCGAAGGACAGCCATCAGCCCCAGCATTTT
>.|13|TRBJ1-5|TRBV19|.
CASNQNRNQPQHF
TGTGCCAGTAACCAAAACCGGAATCAGCCCCAGCATTTT
>.|14|TRBJ1-2|TRBV6-6|.
CASSLTDTSYGYTF
TGTGCCAGCAGTTTGACGGACACTTCCTATGGCTACACCTTC
>.|15|TRBJ2-7|TRBV3-1/TRBV3-2|.
CASSQEPSTAYEQYF
TGTGCCAGCAGCCAAGAACCGAGCACGGCCTACGAGCAGTACTTC
>TRBD2|16|TRBJ2-3|TRBV28|once
CASIPPAGETTDTQYF
TGTGCCAGCATTCCCCCAGCGGGAGAAACTACAGATACGCAGTATTTT
>TRBD1|14|TRBJ1-2|TRBV6-5|.
CASSYQGQNYGYTF
TGTGCCAGCAGTTACCAGGGACAGAACTATGGCTACACCTTC
>TRBD2|16|TRBJ2-7|TRBV19|once
CASSIRTSYSPYEQYF
TGTGCCAGTAGTATCAGGACTAGCTATTCGCCCTACGAGCAGTACTTC
>.|15|TRBJ2-2|TRBV9|.
CASSARALGTGELFF
TGTGCCAGCAGCGCCAGGGCCTTGGGCACCGGGGAGCTGTTTTTT
>TRBD1|13|TRBJ1-2|TRBV5-5|.
CASSSRTGGGYTF
TGTGCCAGCAGCTCTCGGACAGGGGGCGGCTACACCTTC
>.|15|TRBJ1-1|TRBV25-1|.
CASSERVGRTTEAFF
TGTGCCAGCAGTGAAAGAGTGGGGAGGACCACTGAAGCTTTCTTT
>.|10|TRBJ1-5|TRBV28|.
CASGGQPQHF
TGTGCCAGCGGAGGCCAGCCCCAGCATTTT
>TRBD1|14|TRBJ2-7|TRBV4-2|.
CASSQAQGAGEQYF
TGTGCCAGCAGCCAAGCACAGGGGGCAGGCGAGCAGTACTTC
>.|14|TRBJ2-7|TRBV27|.
CASSLRYRDYEQYF
TGTGCCAGCAGTTTAAGGTACAGGGACTACGAGCAGTACTTC
>.|14|TRBJ1-5|TRBV9|.
CASSVTGSEQPQHF
TGTGCCAGCAGCGTAACCGGGTCCGAACAGCCCCAGCATTTT
>TRBD1|16|TRBJ1-1|TRBV5-1|.
CASSLQTGIMNTEAFF
TGCGCCAGCAGCTTACAGACAGGGATCATGAACACTGAAGCTTTCTTT
>.|14|TRBJ2-7|TRBV25-1|.
CASTTPWPRDEQYF
TGTGCCAGCACCACACCCTGGCCCAGGGACGAGCAGTACTTC
>TRBD2|18|TRBJ2-5|TRBV4-2|.
CASSHGRGGGTIQETQYF
TGTGCCAGCAGCCATGGGAGGGGCGGGGGGACTATCCAAGAGACCCAGTACTTC
>.|18|TRBJ1-1|TRBV4-1|.
CASSQGPGGRTMNTEAFF
TGCGCCAGCAGCCAAGGCCCCGGAGGACGGACCATGAACACTGAAGCTTTCTTT
>TRBD2|17|TRBJ2-5|TRBV7-9|.
CASSWGGLAGARETQYF
TGTGCCAGCAGCTGGGGGGGACTAGCGGGAGCCAGGGAGACCCAGTACTTC
>.|15|TRBJ1-2|TRBV21-1|.
CASSHRDRVFGGYTF
TGTGCCAGCAGCCACCGGGACAGGGTGTTCGGGGGCTACACCTTC
>.|14|TRBJ1-2|TRBV7-9|few
CASSLESDRLGYTF
TGTGCCAGCAGCTTAGAAAGCGACCGCCTGGGCTACACCTTC
>.|12|TRBJ2-7|TRBV5-6|.
CASSLSAYEQYF
TGTGCCAGCAGCTTGAGCGCCTACGAGCAGTACTTC